A single T cell receptor beta chain is shown here with its context. The CDR3 spans 15 residues. Between the trimmed V and J ends, which lost 3 bases and 0 bases, there was a span of 12 bases. CDR1 is SGHDT, CDR2 YYEEEE, per germline. Assay: immunoSEQ multiplex PCR; the TCRdb copy retains only in-frame clones and omits some. The repertoire holds 35,000 to 45,000 clones, with about 92% as singletons. The data belong to a study of T cell changes during pregnancy in multiple sclerosis. The source of this sequence is a female donor in good health, enrolled as a control in a pregnancy study. The V call is TRBV5-6, the J call TRBJ2-5; weak D call: TRBD1 (6 bases). This specimen consisted of peripheral blood, obtained in the third trimester of pregnancy. The CDR3 is CASSSLRDNQETQYF. CDR3 nucleotide sequence: TGTGCCAGCAGCTCACTCCGGGACAACCAAGAGACCCAGTACTTC. The full variable domain, completed using reference TRBV5-6 and TRBJ2-5, is DAGVTQSPTHLIKTRGQQVTLRCSPKSGHDTVSWYQQALGQGPQFIFQYYEEEERQRGNFPDRFSGHQFPNYSSELNVNALLLGDSALYLCASSSLRDNQETQYFGPGTRLLVL.